The TCR beta chain described here comes from a study of shared clonotypes between healthy human individuals (TCRdb year 2020). Background for the entire study: The cohort included three men and two women between 18 and 49 years of age. For each donor, three plates each were used for CD4 naive and CD4 memory, two plates were used for CD8 naive, and one plate was used for CD8 memory. To estimate repertoire size and how much clonotypes are shared between individuals, the study performed deep sequencing of blood TCR repertoires from roughly five healthy adults. Leukapheresis yielded between about 0.85 and 9.5 billion PBMCs per donor. To increase sequencing depth and limit assay-specific biases, TCR repertoire library preparation and sequencing were carried out by different laboratories using diverse techniques. Study-wide findings and limitations: Incomplete sequencing was indicated by rarefaction of sorted-subset datasets, despite the large sequencing depth. About 4.5% of naive CD4, approximately 3.7% of naive CD8, roughly 2.5% of memory CD4, and 0.35% to 0.4% of memory CD8 clonotypes were shared across a few donors. Compared with non-shared clonotypes, the clonotypes found in all four sorted-subset donors had higher generation probabilities. Naive subsets generally had larger estimated clonotype richness than memory subsets did. Only blood was sampled, and tissue TCR repertoires likely differ from those in blood. Pairwise subsampling indicated that sequencing depth was expected to affect the degree of clonotype sharing among donors. Because the study included only a small number of donors, the genetic and exposure-history diversity represented was limited.

At the junction V is shortened by 5 bases and J by 3 bases, with 14 bases in between. The germline V gene encodes CDR1 PRHDT and CDR2 FYEKMQ (reference sequence). The CDR3 starts with the cysteine, ends with the phenylalanine, and has 14 residues. The DNA shown is the 42-base CDR3, in frame from base 1. CD8 naive samples were obtained by positive selection for CCR7 among CD45RO-negative cells, yielding a CD45RA+CCR7+ population from which TemRA cells were excluded. The donors were healthy, HIV-negative adults with no recently reported acute infections or vaccinations. Every donor was a Caucasian adult living in Nashville, Tennessee, USA. Blood was obtained by leukapheresis, after which PBMCs were separated by Ficoll-Histopaque density gradient centrifugation and cryopreserved in liquid nitrogen vapor phase. Analytical flow cytometry was used to check the purity and quantity of every magnetically sorted T cell population. From each sorted fraction, genomic DNA was isolated and quantified by UV absorbance on a Nanodrop 2000c.

Using the deep immunoSEQ assay, multiplex PCR amplified TCR CDR3 regions from genomic DNA. Extracted genomic DNA from each cell subset was spread evenly across all wells of several immunoSEQ 96-well plates, with each plate serving as a replicate. Each replicate PCR for sorted subsets received about 0.2 ug genomic DNA, equal to about 29,000 T cell genomes. The purified libraries were quantified using a Qubit 3.0 fluorometer, sized with a Bioanalyzer 2100, and then quantified again using the KAPA Library Quantification kit. Every immunoSEQ 96-well plate was sequenced on a separate single-read 150-cycle Illumina NextSeq 550 flow cell. The paper's data handling went like this. Because the immunoSEQ output held only junctional sequences and lacked quality scores, the filtering could not match the filtering applied to full-length reads. Sequences were annotated with PyIR, a Python wrapper for IgBLAST v1.9, and V/J genes and CDR3 were assigned using IMGT germline references. Reads with weak V/J assignments (E-value above 1e-6), missing CDR3, stop codons, out-of-frame junctions, or ambiguous translated residues were removed. V3J clonotypes were defined as sequences sharing the same inferred V gene, J gene, and CDR3 amino acid sequence. Percentage overlap between repertoires was calculated by dividing the number of shared unique clonotypes by the size of the smaller repertoire. RTK rarefaction, the Chao1 estimator, and Recon v2.1 estimates of unobserved clonotypes were used to assess repertoire richness. OLGA was used to compute generation probabilities for all TCRbeta clonotypes that the gDNA method yielded from a handful of donors. Here the immuneACCESS table is served through TCRdb, limited to in-frame sequences with V and J called. Missing clones are a known gap in these copies; in checked studies unresolved V genes cover under half, and the rest lacks a known reason. For V, J and clone size, that table is used; D and trimming come from the DNA. The sample records around 600,000 clones, 90% to 95% of which are singletons. Around 0.11% of the sample comes from the top ten.

A single count supports this clone. What this receptor recognizes is not known. No per-base quality is available; no much larger clone lies one base away. The chain is encoded by TRBV13 joined to TRBJ2-7, and possibly TRBD1, on 5 matching bases. The sequenced material came from naive CD8+ T cells sorted from blood. In light of the paper, this sample's cell subset or site label describes: CD45RA+CCR7+. This TCR was sampled from a woman in her twenties or thirties in good health. The CDR3 reads as follows: CASSPRTSYYEQYF. The sequence in DNA is TGTGCCAGCAGCCCCCGGACAAGTTACTACGAGCAGTACTTC.